This TCR beta chain was recorded in a study of T cell repertoires in aging, cancer and after chemotherapy. Looking at the study overall: Six age groups, ranging from 30 or younger to 70 or older, included the donors. Findings of the study overall: These repertoire data do not allow conclusions about immunological memory after chemotherapy.

To note about this clonotype: Its antigen is undetermined.

V lost 1 base and J 0 bases, leaving 9 bases between the germline ends. The germline V gene encodes CDR1 LNHNV and CDR2 YYDKDF (reference sequence). This CDR3 spans 16 amino acids. The template was genomic DNA from peripheral blood, not RNA. Multiplex touch-down PCR with TRB-A/B primers amplified rearranged V-D-J TRB sequences. One entry per CDR3 protein results from TCRdb running MiXCR on the multiplex PCR reads. The sample lists about 2,500 distinct CDR3 sequences; 30% to 35% were seen once. Sequencing was done on a sample of blood. V is TRBV15 and J is TRBJ1-4; D perhaps matches TRBD1 (5 bases). This clonotype originated in a human donor with a solid tumor. This chain's CDR3 is CATSRVIGATNEKLFF. CDR3 nucleotides: TGTGCCACCAGCAGAGTGATAGGGGCAACTAATGAAAAACTGTTTTTT.